The 19 T cell receptor beta chains presented below share a single source sample, sequenced in a study of CD4 T cells in relation to SARS-CoV-2 and coronaviruses. These receptors have no identified antigens. The protocol was immunoSEQ multiplex PCR, while the TCRdb copy is restricted to in-frame clones and leaves out a portion. This sample carries some 45,000 clones, over 75% of them seen once, and the ten largest clones take about 1.5%. The sequencing sample was made of naive CD4+ T cells from PBMCs, cultured in vitro. Documented subset: naive CD4+ T cells isolated by negative enrichment. The origin of the receptors is an adult with COVID-19.

The chain couples TRBV24-1 to TRBJ2-3; 8 nucleotides line up with TRBD2. The trim removed 6 bases at V and 0 bases at J, leaving 1 base unmatched. The CDR3 spans 14 residues. The germline gives CDR1 KGHDR, CDR2 SFDVKD. The CDR3 DNA reads as TGTGCCACCAGTCGGGGGGGAAGCACAGATACGCAGTATTTT. Translating gives CATSRGGSTDTQYF.

The chain combines TRBV30 with TRBJ1-6; D call uncertain. CDR1 and CDR2 (germline): GTSNPN, SVGIG (reference sequence). This CDR3 spans 11 amino acids. With 4 bases removed from V and 9 bases from J, the gap between germline ends came to 7 bases. The CDR3, as DNA: TGTGCCTGGAACTCCGGTTCACCCCTCCACTTT. It codes for CAWNSGSPLHF.

This chain joins TRBV28 and TRBJ1-2; 8 bases are shared with TRBD1. Germline CDR1 is MDHEN and CDR2 is SYDVKM. V dropped 3 bases and J dropped 13; count of bases not matched to a gene: 4. The CDR3 spans 11 residues. The chain's CDR3 is CASSFLDRATF. The CDR3 nucleotides are TGTGCCAGCAGTTTTCTGGACAGGGCCACCTTC.

The gene calls are TRBV4-1 and TRBJ2-2; D remains unclear. The V gene lost 0 bases and the J gene lost 0 bases, with 8 bases spanning the gap. The CDR3 is made up of 16 amino acids. CDR1 MGHRA and CDR2 YSYEKL come from the germline V gene. The CDR3 DNA follows: TGCGCCAGCAGCCAAGAAATCTGGCCGAACACCGGGGAGCTGTTTTTT. Translation gives CASSQEIWPNTGELFF.

In its sample, this clone was seen once. This chain uses TRBV4-2 with TRBJ2-7, with D tentatively TRBD1 or TRBD2 (5 bases each). The germline V and J ends were trimmed by 1 base and 1 base, with 14 bases remaining between them. The CDR3 loop spans 16 amino acids. In germline, CDR1 is LGHNA, CDR2 YNFKEQ. The CDR3 nucleotides are TGTGCCAGCAGCCAAGGAATTGGGACCCATTCCTACGAGCAGTACTTC. Protein sequence: CASSQGIGTHSYEQYF.

The chain joins TRBV27 to TRBJ1-2; tentative D call: TRBD1 (5 bases). The germline gives CDR1 MNHEY, CDR2 SMNVEV (reference sequence). The CDR3 consists of 13 residues. V dropped 0 bases and J dropped 7 bases, with 9 bases sitting between them. The CDR3 region is CASSLSAGLGYTF. The CDR3 nucleotides read TGTGCCAGCAGTTTATCGGCAGGGCTTGGCTACACCTTC.

The V gene is TRBV7-9, the J gene TRBJ2-5, with D hard to call. Per the germline V gene, CDR1 is SEHNR and CDR2 is FQNEAQ (reference sequence). V lost 11 bases, J lost 1 base, and 14 bases lay in between. The CDR3 loop spans 13 amino acids. The DNA for the CDR3 is TGTGCCGCCCAGCTGGGGTTCCAAGAGACCCAGTACTTC. Its translation is CAAQLGFQETQYF.

The V gene is TRBV4-2, the J gene TRBJ2-3, with D tentatively TRBD1 (7 bases). V lost 3 bases to trimming and J lost 0 bases, with 19 bases between them. Germline assignment: CDR1 LGHNA and CDR2 YNFKEQ. This CDR3 contains 18 residues. This CDR3 is CASSQDAPGGISTDTQYF. In DNA, the CDR3 is TGTGCCAGCAGCCAGGATGCGCCAGGGGGGATAAGCACAGATACGCAGTATTTT.

The V call is TRBV20-1, the J call TRBJ2-6; D is unclear. V dropped 5 bases and J dropped 1 base, with 9 bases sitting between them. The CDR3 sequence is 14 residues long. CDR1 and CDR2 from the germline V gene are DFQATT and SNEGSKA (reference sequence). For the CDR3, the DNA is TGCAGTGCTGGTGTAATATCTGGGGCCAACGTCCTGACTTTC. This codes for CSAGVISGANVLTF.

V usage is TRBV7-9 and J usage is TRBJ1-1; tentative D call: TRBD1 (5 bases). CDR1 is SEHNR and CDR2 is FQNEAQ in the germline V gene (reference sequence). This CDR3 has 16 amino acids. The V end lost 0 bases, the J end lost 6 bases, and 17 bases lay between the germline ends. Here the CDR3 reads CASSLAFGDRSPEAFF. The CDR3 DNA is TGTGCCAGCAGCTTAGCCTTTGGGGACCGTTCCCCTGAAGCTTTCTTT.

The rearrangement links TRBV2 to TRBJ1-5; a possible D gene is TRBD1 (5 bases). Germline V gene lookup returns CDR1 SNHLY and CDR2 FYNNEI. There are 13 residues in the CDR3. Between the trimmed V and J ends, which lost 4 bases and 5 bases, there was a span of 9 bases. The CDR3 sequence is CASSVKTDQPQHF. CDR3 sequence (DNA): TGTGCCAGCAGTGTTAAGACAGATCAGCCCCAGCATTTT.

This clone occurred a few times. The rearrangement links TRBV29-1 to TRBJ1-1; 12 nucleotides align to TRBD1. This CDR3 comprises 14 residues. Looked up from germline, CDR1 is SQVTM and CDR2 is ANQGSEA. The V segment lost 7 bases and the J segment 3 bases; nucleotides outside the gene matches: 6. Written as DNA, the CDR3 is TGCAGCGGGGGACAGGGGGCGCGGGACACTGAAGCTTTCTTT. Translating it yields CSGGQGARDTEAFF.

The chain combines TRBV3-1 (or the pseudogene TRBV3-2) with TRBJ2-3; no definite D call. The CDR3 has 13 residues. Germline V gene lookup returns CDR1 LGHDT and CDR2 YNNKEL (reference sequence). V lost 6 bases, J lost 4 bases, and 11 bases lay in between. The CDR3 nucleotides read TGTGCCAGCAGTTTAAACGAGGCAGATACGCAGTATTTT. Translating it yields CASSLNEADTQYF.

J is TRBJ2-7 and V is TRBV4-1, with TRBD2 identical over 8 bases. Germline CDR1 reads MGHRA; CDR2 reads YSYEKL. Trimming at V came to 4 bases and at J to 7 bases, leaving 12 bases not matched to a gene. The CDR3 loop spans 15 amino acids. Here the CDR3 DNA reads TGCGCCAGCAGCCTTACGGGACTAGTGGTGGATGAGCAGTACTTC. This codes for CASSLTGLVVDEQYF.

The rearrangement links TRBV4-2 to TRBJ1-3, with a weak D call TRBD1 (6 bases). Trimming shortened V by 3 bases and J by 5 bases, and 14 bases separated the two germline ends. CDR1 is LGHNA and CDR2 is YNFKEQ in the germline V gene. There are 15 residues in the CDR3. CDR3 coding DNA: TGTGCCAGCAGCCAGCAGGACAGACAGAGAAACACCATATATTTT. This gives the protein CASSQQDRQRNTIYF.

This clone has more than one count but fewer than ten. The chain links TRBV13 to TRBJ1-2, with D unresolved. CDR1 and CDR2 (germline): PRHDT, FYEKMQ (reference sequence). V dropped 5 bases and J dropped 4 bases, with 11 bases sitting between them. This CDR3 spans 13 amino acids. The CDR3 spells CASSQRTLYGYTF. The CDR3 DNA reads TGTGCCAGCAGCCAACGGACTCTCTATGGCTACACCTTC. Filled out from reference TRBV13 and TRBJ1-2, the complete variable domain reads AAGVIQSPRHLIKEKRETATLKCYPIPRHDTVYWYQQGPGQDPQFLISFYEKMQSDKGSIPDRFSAQQFSDYHSELNMSSLELGDSALYFCASSQRTLYGYTFGSGTRLTVV.

The chain recombines TRBV6-4 with TRBJ2-1, with 11 positions matching TRBD2. The trim removed 3 bases at V and 4 bases at J, leaving 2 bases unmatched. The CDR3 is made up of 15 amino acids. The germline gives CDR1 MRHNA, CDR2 SNTAGT. The CDR3 reads CASSEIAGGYNEQFF. The DNA of the CDR3 is TGTGCCAGCAGTGAAATAGCGGGAGGGTACAATGAGCAGTTCTTC.

This clone turned up a few times. The chain recombines TRBV7-8 with TRBJ2-3; TRBD2 agrees at 7 bases. Trimming cost V 3 bases and J 1 base; bases outside gene matches: 7. The CDR3 has 16 amino acids. Germline values: CDR1 SGHVS, CDR2 FQNEAQ. The CDR3 protein is CASSFATGGGTDTQYF. The DNA of the CDR3 is TGTGCCAGCAGCTTCGCAACGGGAGGCGGCACAGATACGCAGTATTTT.

The chain links TRBV2 to TRBJ2-7; 7 nucleotides align to TRBD1. V gave up 6 bases and J gave up 4 bases; unmatched junction bases: 9. The CDR3 spans 14 residues. Germline V gene sequence: CDR1 SNHLY, CDR2 FYNNEI. The CDR3 bases are TGTGCCAGCAGGGAGACAGGGAACATATACGAGCAGTACTTC. It translates to CASRETGNIYEQYF.